Listed here are 32 T cell receptor beta chains from one sample, sequenced in a study of blood T cells in healthy people across ages. Using a J-beta primer mix together with a sample-barcoded 5' primer, a second PCR was run for roughly 7 to 11 cycles. TCRdb re-called the 5' RACE reads with MiXCR, one entry per CDR3 protein. The sample lists some 550,000 distinct CDR3 sequences; roughly 48% were seen once. Sequencing used blood. Receptors were obtained from a man aged 80 or over in good health.

Only a few counts were recorded for this clonotype. The J gene is TRBJ2-1, the V gene TRBV20-1, with D perhaps TRBD1 (5 bases). This CDR3 comprises 14 residues. Germline loops: CDR1 DFQATT, CDR2 SNEGSKA (reference sequence). V lost 3 bases and J 6 bases, leaving 15 bases between the germline ends. Here the CDR3 DNA reads TGCAGTGCTAGCGGGCCTCTAGGGGTCAATGAGCAGTTCTTC. This gives the protein CSASGPLGVNEQFF.

This clonotype was picked up one time. The rearrangement joins TRBV6-2 or TRBV6-3 to TRBJ2-7; tentatively, D is TRBD2 (5 bases). V was trimmed by 4 bases and J by 0 bases, leaving 7 bases between them. The CDR3 runs to 13 residues. Germline V gives CDR1 MNHEY, CDR2 SVGEGT. The CDR3 coding sequence is TGTGCCAGCAGTTGTCTAGCCTCCTACGAGCAGTACTTC. It is translated as CASSCLASYEQYF.

The V and J genes are TRBV24-1 and TRBJ1-5; D may be TRBD1 (5 bases). Per the germline V gene, CDR1 is KGHDR and CDR2 is SFDVKD. This CDR3 comprises 14 residues. With 4 bases removed from V and 1 base from J, the gap between germline ends came to 7 bases. The CDR3: CATSDRQSNQPQHF. CDR3 DNA: TGTGCCACCAGTGACCGACAGAGCAATCAGCCCCAGCATTTT.

The rearrangement links TRBV5-4 to TRBJ2-1; a possible D gene is TRBD1 (6 bases). The CDR3 sequence is 15 residues long. Germline loops: CDR1 SGHNT, CDR2 YYREEE (reference sequence). Trimming took 1 base from V and 3 from J, leaving 11 bases between them. The CDR3 region is CASSLYRDIYNEQFF. The CDR3 nucleotides read TGTGCCAGCAGCTTGTACAGGGACATCTACAATGAGCAGTTCTTC. Full variable domain (outside the CDR3, taken from reference TRBV5-4 and TRBJ2-1): ETGVTQSPTHLIKTRGQQVTLRCSSQSGHNTVSWYQQALGQGPQFIFQYYREEENGRGNFPPRFSGLQFPNYSSELNVNALELDDSALYLCASSLYRDIYNEQFFGPGTRLTVL.

This clonotype was observed a few times. The chain links TRBV27 to TRBJ2-7; 9 bases line up with TRBD1. Gene TRBJ2-5 matches the end of the DNA better, so the J call may be wrong. CDR3 length equals 15 residues. Germline V gene data show CDR1 as MNHEY and CDR2 as SMNVEV (reference sequence). CDR3: CASSAYGTGKETQYF. CDR3 nucleotides: TGTGCCAGCAGTGCCTATGGGACAGGGAAAGAGACCCAGTACTTC.

The chain uses TRBV7-3 and TRBJ2-1; a weak D match, TRBD2 (6 bases). Deletions cut 5 bases from V and 6 bases from J, with 14 bases between. The V gene's germline CDR1 is SGHTA and CDR2 FQGTGA. This CDR3 has 14 amino acids. The CDR3 DNA sequence: TGTGCCAGCAGCCTCTCCGGGAGAAGCAATGAGCAGTTCTTC. Amino acids: CASSLSGRSNEQFF.

V gene TRBV7-9 combines with J gene TRBJ1-6, with 8 bases matching TRBD1. V lost 5 bases, J lost 9 bases, and 9 bases stayed unmatched. This CDR3 is 15 amino acids long. Germline loops: CDR1 SEHNR, CDR2 FQNEAQ (reference sequence). DNA of the CDR3: TGTGCCAGCAGCCCCACGGGACAGGTCTCTTCACCCCTCCACTTT. Its protein is CASSPTGQVSSPLHF.

V gene TRBV9 combines with J gene TRBJ1-2; no firm D call. Trimming shortened V by 2 bases and J by 4 bases, and 15 bases separated the two germline ends. Germline V lookup: CDR1 SGDLS, CDR2 YYNGEE. The CDR3 is 15 residues long. The DNA for the CDR3 is TGTGCCAGCAGCGTCACCGGCTCGGGCGTCTATGGCTACACCTTC. This translates into CASSVTGSGVYGYTF.

The gene calls are TRBV7-9 and TRBJ2-1; a weak D match, TRBD2 (5 bases). CDR1 and CDR2 (germline): SEHNR, FQNEAQ (reference sequence). This CDR3 comprises 11 residues. The V end was cut by 5 bases, the J end by 12 bases, with 11 bases between. CDR3 protein: CASSPPRGQFF. The CDR3 DNA follows: TGTGCCAGCAGCCCCCCCCGGGGGCAGTTCTTC.

As concerns this clonotype: Sequence at one end of the junction differs from germline and may be a read error. This rearrangement joins TRBV7-2 to TRBJ2-4, with 9 nucleotides matching TRBD1. Germline-derived CDR1 and CDR2 are SGHTA and FQGNSA. CDR3 length: 14 residues. The CDR3 DNA follows: TGTGCCAGCAACTTAGAGGACAGGGGATACATTCAGTACTTC. It translates to CASNLEDRGYIQYF. The full variable domain, rest sourced from reference TRBV7-2 and TRBJ2-4, is GAGVSQSPSNKVTEKGKDVELRCDPISGHTALYWYRQSLGQGLEFLIYFQGNSAPDKSGLPSDRFSAERTGGSVSTLTIQRTQQEDSAVYLCASNLEDRGYIQYFGAGTRLSVL.

This clonotype was seen more than once but under ten times. This chain uses TRBV7-9 with TRBJ2-1, with D perhaps TRBD1 (6 bases). Trimming pared 3 bases from V and 7 bases from J, leaving 13 bases between. Germline CDR1 is SEHNR and CDR2 is FQNEAQ (reference sequence). The CDR3 has 14 amino acids. CDR3 bases: TGTGCCAGCAGCTTTGGTCAGGGGCGGAATGAGCAGTTCTTC. Protein: CASSFGQGRNEQFF.

The chain links TRBV4-3 to TRBJ1-2; 10 positions agree with TRBD1. J gave up 10 bases and V 0 bases, and 14 bases lay outside the gene matches. The length of the CDR3 is 17 residues. Per germline, CDR1 LGHNA and CDR2 YSLEER. The CDR3 reads CASSQDVATGGEGVYTF. The DNA for the CDR3 is TGCGCCAGCAGCCAAGATGTAGCGACAGGGGGCGAAGGGGTCTACACCTTC.

CDR3 in DNA: TGTGCCAGCAGTTCGACTTCGGATGTCTACGAGCAGTACTTC. This codes for CASSSTSDVYEQYF. The chain links TRBV12-3 or TRBV12-4 to TRBJ2-7; D is unresolved. Trimming took 4 bases from V and 3 from J, leaving 13 bases between them. The CDR3 covers 14 residues.

The CDR3 sequence is CSARRGWTSTDTQYF. DNA for the CDR3: TGCAGTGCTAGGCGGGGGTGGACTAGCACAGATACGCAGTATTTT. The chain has TRBV20-1 and TRBJ2-3; 7 bases are a match to TRBD2. The CDR3 is 15 amino acids. J gave up 0 bases and V 3 bases, and 6 bases lay outside the gene matches. Germline CDR1 and CDR2: DFQATT and SNEGSKA (reference sequence).

The chain has TRBV29-1 and TRBJ2-4; tentative D call: TRBD1 (5 bases). Germline loops: CDR1 SQVTM, CDR2 ANQGSEA. Trimming cost V 4 bases and J 6 bases, with 10 bases left between them. CDR3 length: 12 amino acids. The CDR3 loop reads CSVGVRGNIQYF. The DNA for the CDR3 is TGCAGCGTTGGGGTAAGGGGAAACATTCAGTACTTC.

V usage is TRBV3-1 and J usage is TRBJ2-7; 7 nucleotides agree with TRBD2. The germline gives CDR1 LGHDT, CDR2 YNNKEL (reference sequence). The CDR3 extends over 15 amino acids. V dropped 1 base and J dropped 7; count of bases not matched to a gene: 10. CDR3 nucleotide sequence: TGTGCCAGCAGCCAAGGGAGGGGACTACATAATGAGCAGTACTTC. Encoded protein: CASSQGRGLHNEQYF.

The chain has TRBV5-1 and TRBJ2-5; 10 nucleotides align to TRBD2. Germline V gene lookup returns CDR1 SGHRS and CDR2 YFSETQ. J was trimmed by 11 bases and V by 4 bases; bases with no gene match: 17. The CDR3 runs to 16 residues. For the CDR3, the DNA is TGCGCCAGCAGCCTCCCTAGCGGGAGTAGATACAATGAGCAGTACTTC. Amino acid sequence: CASSLPSGSRYNEQYF. Based on the CDR3 plus reference TRBV5-1 and TRBJ2-5, the full variable domain is KAGVTQTPRYLIKTRGQQVTLSCSPISGHRSVSWYQQTPGQGLQFLFEYFSETQRNKGNFPGRFSGRQFSNSRSEMNVSTLELGDSALYLCASSLPSGSRYNEQYFGPGTRLLVL.

V usage is TRBV6-4 and J usage is TRBJ1-1; D gene unclear. This CDR3 region has 13 residues. Germline V gene lookup returns CDR1 MRHNA and CDR2 SNTAGT. Between the trimmed V and J ends, which lost 5 bases and 0 bases, there was a span of 7 bases. CDR3 sequence: CASSRELNTEAFF. The CDR3, as DNA: TGTGCCAGCAGTAGGGAGTTGAACACTGAAGCTTTCTTT.

The J gene is TRBJ2-3, the V gene TRBV7-2, with 7 nucleotides matching TRBD2. This CDR3 is built from 15 residues. Germline CDR1 and CDR2: SGHTA and FQGNSA. V shed 5 bases, J shed 2 bases, and the junction held 7 bases outside the gene matches. CDR3 sequence: CASSPVRGDTDTQYF. In nucleotides, the CDR3 is TGTGCCAGCAGCCCGGTACGGGGGGACACAGATACGCAGTATTTT.

This clonotype appeared a few times. The chain employs TRBV12-3 or TRBV12-4 and TRBJ2-1; D is possibly TRBD2 (5 bases). The V end was cut by 5 bases, the J end by 15 bases, with 20 bases between. The CDR3 loop spans 13 amino acids. CDR3 bases: TGTGCCAGCAGTCTCCCGGACTCGAGAGGGTTGTTCTTC. Translation: CASSLPDSRGLFF.

This clonotype was observed a few times. J is TRBJ1-1 and V is TRBV5-6; D is unresolved. The germline V gene has CDR1 SGHDT and CDR2 YYEEEE. Trimming took 7 bases from V and 0 from J, leaving 13 bases between them. This CDR3 is built from 14 residues. The CDR3 loop is CASYGGLMNTEAFF. CDR3 sequence (DNA): TGTGCCAGCTACGGAGGCCTAATGAACACTGAAGCTTTCTTT.

Here the CDR3 reads CASSADTSGNTIYF. CDR3 DNA: TGTGCCAGCAGCGCCGACACATCTGGAAACACCATATATTTT. V gene TRBV7-6 combines with J gene TRBJ1-3; no clear D gene. V dropped 5 bases and J dropped 1 base, with 9 bases sitting between them. The CDR3 covers 14 residues. The germline gives CDR1 SGHVS, CDR2 FNYEAQ.

The CDR3 spells CSVEVSSSYEQYF. CDR3 coding DNA: TGCAGCGTTGAAGTATCGAGCTCCTACGAGCAGTACTTC. The gene calls are TRBV29-1 and TRBJ2-7; D not resolved. Germline values: CDR1 SQVTM, CDR2 ANQGSEA. The V end was cut by 1 base, the J end by 0 bases, with 7 bases between. This CDR3 is 13 amino acids long.

This clonotype was picked up a small number of times. The chain links TRBV7-2 to TRBJ2-3; D not resolved. The V end lost 5 bases, the J end lost 6 bases, and 15 bases lay between the germline ends. Germline V gene lookup returns CDR1 SGHTA and CDR2 FQGNSA. The CDR3 length is 14 residues. As DNA, the CDR3 is TGTGCCAGCAGCCACCAGACAATTCGTGATACGCAGTATTTT. Its protein is CASSHQTIRDTQYF.

The chain couples TRBV7-2 to TRBJ2-7, with unresolved D. V was pared by 5 bases and J by 6 bases, with 14 bases between. Germline V gene data show CDR1 as SGHTA and CDR2 as FQGNSA. The CDR3 has 13 amino acids. The CDR3 loop is CASSALAWGEQYF. In DNA, the CDR3 is TGTGCCAGCAGCGCGCTGGCATGGGGCGAGCAGTACTTC.

This clonotype came up a few times. The CDR3 protein is CASSQDHTQGFADTQYF. The DNA of the CDR3 is TGCGCCAGCAGCCAGGACCATACACAGGGATTTGCAGATACGCAGTATTTT. J is TRBJ2-3 and V is TRBV4-3; D might be TRBD1 (6 bases). Germline CDR1 and CDR2: LGHNA and YSLEER. Trimming shortened V by 3 bases and J by 4 bases, and 20 bases separated the two germline ends. The CDR3 extends over 17 amino acids.

The J gene is TRBJ2-4, the V gene TRBV7-2; a possible D gene is TRBD2 (6 bases). V lost 5 bases, J lost 13 bases, and 18 bases lay in between. This CDR3 contains 13 residues. The germline gives CDR1 SGHTA, CDR2 FQGNSA. The CDR3 loop reads CASSPPGLDTQYF. CDR3 in DNA: TGTGCCAGCAGCCCACCGGGACTCGACACCCAGTACTTC.

This clonotype was counted between two and nine times. The chain uses TRBV7-2 and TRBJ2-3; 10 nucleotides line up with TRBD2. The J segment lost 5 bases and the V segment lost 4 bases, leaving 6 bases of the junction unmatched. The CDR3 totals 15 residues. In germline, CDR1 is SGHTA, CDR2 FQGNSA. The CDR3 spells CASSSVAGGVDTQYF. DNA of the CDR3: TGTGCCAGCAGCTCCGTAGCGGGAGGCGTAGATACGCAGTATTTT.

This rearrangement joins TRBV7-3 to TRBJ1-4; possible D gene TRBD1, 5 bases. The CDR3 loop spans 15 amino acids. From germline, CDR1 is SGHTA and CDR2 FQGTGA. V was trimmed by 2 bases and J by 8 bases, leaving 15 bases between them. The CDR3 coding sequence is TGTGCCAGCAGCTTAGAGGGGATAATCGACGAAAAACTGTTTTTT. Translation: CASSLEGIIDEKLFF.

The chain is built from TRBV7-9 and TRBJ1-1; TRBD1 aligns across 9 bases. Trimming cost V 3 bases and J 11 bases; bases outside gene matches: 10. Germline assignment: CDR1 SEHNR and CDR2 FQNEAQ (reference sequence). CDR3 size: 14 residues. CDR3 sequence: CASSLSGTGLSAFF. The CDR3 nucleotides read TGTGCCAGCAGCTTGTCAGGGACAGGGTTGAGCGCTTTCTTT. The entire variable domain, with the rest obtained from reference TRBV7-9 and TRBJ1-1, is as follows: DTGVSQNPRHKITKRGQNVTFRCDPISEHNRLYWYRQTLGQGPEFLTYFQNEAQLEKSRLLSDRFSAERPKGSFSTLEIQRTEQGDSAMYLCASSLSGTGLSAFFGQGTRLTVV.

This chain joins TRBV20-1 and TRBJ2-3; 7 nucleotides agree with TRBD2. This CDR3 is 15 amino acids long. V was clipped by 6 bases and J by 3 bases; unmatched bases: 12. Germline values: CDR1 DFQATT, CDR2 SNEGSKA (reference sequence). The CDR3 loop reads CSAAVLAVGTDTQYF. The CDR3 region has the DNA TGCAGTGCGGCCGTGCTAGCGGTTGGGACAGATACGCAGTATTTT.

The chain recombines TRBV29-1 with TRBJ1-1; D call uncertain. This CDR3 region has 13 residues. V gave up 6 bases and J gave up 1 base, with 12 bases separating them. Per the germline V gene, CDR1 is SQVTM and CDR2 is ANQGSEA. The chain's CDR3 is CSVCSWGNTEAFF. For the CDR3, the DNA is TGCAGCGTGTGCTCTTGGGGGAACACTGAAGCTTTCTTT.